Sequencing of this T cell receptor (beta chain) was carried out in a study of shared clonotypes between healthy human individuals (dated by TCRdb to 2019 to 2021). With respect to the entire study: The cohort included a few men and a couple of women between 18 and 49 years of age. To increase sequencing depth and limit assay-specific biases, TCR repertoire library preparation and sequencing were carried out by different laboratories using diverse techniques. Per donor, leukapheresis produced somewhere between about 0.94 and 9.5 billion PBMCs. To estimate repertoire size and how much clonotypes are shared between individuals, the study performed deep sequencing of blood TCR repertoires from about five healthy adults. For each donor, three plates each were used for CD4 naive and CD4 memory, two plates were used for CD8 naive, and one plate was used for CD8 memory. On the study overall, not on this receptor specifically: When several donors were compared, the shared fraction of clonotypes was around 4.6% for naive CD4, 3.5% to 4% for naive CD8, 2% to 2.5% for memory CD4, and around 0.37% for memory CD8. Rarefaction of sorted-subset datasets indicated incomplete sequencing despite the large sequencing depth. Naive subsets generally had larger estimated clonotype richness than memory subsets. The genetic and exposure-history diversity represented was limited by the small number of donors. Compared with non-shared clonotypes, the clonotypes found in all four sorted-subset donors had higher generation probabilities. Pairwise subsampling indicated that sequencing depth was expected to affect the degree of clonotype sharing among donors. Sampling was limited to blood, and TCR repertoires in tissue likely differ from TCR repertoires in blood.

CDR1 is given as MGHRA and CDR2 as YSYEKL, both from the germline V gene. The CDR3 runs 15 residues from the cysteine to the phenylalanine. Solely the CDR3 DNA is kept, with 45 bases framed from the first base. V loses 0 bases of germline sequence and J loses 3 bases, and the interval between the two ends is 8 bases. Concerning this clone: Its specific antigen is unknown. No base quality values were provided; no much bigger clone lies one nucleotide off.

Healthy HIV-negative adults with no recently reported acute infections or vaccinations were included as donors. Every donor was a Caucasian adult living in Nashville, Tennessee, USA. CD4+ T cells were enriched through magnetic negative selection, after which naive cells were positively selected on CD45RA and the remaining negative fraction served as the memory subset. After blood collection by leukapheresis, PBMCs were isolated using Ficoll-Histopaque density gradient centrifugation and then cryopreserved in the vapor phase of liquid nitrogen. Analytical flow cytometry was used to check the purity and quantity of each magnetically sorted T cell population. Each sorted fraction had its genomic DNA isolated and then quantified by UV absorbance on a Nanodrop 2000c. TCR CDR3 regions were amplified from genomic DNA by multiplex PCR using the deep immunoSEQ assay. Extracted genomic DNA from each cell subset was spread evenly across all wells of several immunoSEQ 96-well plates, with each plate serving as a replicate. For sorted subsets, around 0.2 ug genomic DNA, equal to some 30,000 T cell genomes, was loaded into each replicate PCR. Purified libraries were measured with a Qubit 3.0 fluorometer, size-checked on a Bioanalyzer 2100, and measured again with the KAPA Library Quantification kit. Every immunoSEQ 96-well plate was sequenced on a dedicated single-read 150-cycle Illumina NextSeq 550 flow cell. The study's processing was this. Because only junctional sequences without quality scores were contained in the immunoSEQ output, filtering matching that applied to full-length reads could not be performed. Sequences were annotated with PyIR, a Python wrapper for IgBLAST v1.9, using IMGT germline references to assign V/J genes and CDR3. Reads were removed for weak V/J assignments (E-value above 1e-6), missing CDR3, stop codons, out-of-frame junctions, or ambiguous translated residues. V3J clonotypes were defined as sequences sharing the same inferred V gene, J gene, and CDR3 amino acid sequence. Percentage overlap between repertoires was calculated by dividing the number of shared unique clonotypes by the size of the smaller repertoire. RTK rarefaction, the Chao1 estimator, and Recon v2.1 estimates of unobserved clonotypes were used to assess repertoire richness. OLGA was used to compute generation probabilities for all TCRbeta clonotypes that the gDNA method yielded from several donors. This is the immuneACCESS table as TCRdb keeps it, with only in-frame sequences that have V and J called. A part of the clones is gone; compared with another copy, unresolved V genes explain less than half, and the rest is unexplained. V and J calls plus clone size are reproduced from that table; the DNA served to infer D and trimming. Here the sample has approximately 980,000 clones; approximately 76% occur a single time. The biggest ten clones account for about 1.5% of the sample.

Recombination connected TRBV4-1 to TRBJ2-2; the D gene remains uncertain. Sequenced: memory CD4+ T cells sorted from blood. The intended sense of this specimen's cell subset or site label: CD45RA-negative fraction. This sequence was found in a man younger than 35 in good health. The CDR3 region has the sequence CASSQDTTYTGELFF. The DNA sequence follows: TGCGCCAGCAGCCAAGATACGACTTACACCGGGGAGCTGTTTTTT.